This entry concerns a single TCR beta chain. Its antigen remains unknown. As the method of synthesis, 5'RACE template switching with UMIs yielded TCR beta cDNA. Reanalyzing the 5' RACE reads, TCRdb keeps one entry per CDR3 protein, without DNA. The sample holds about 260,000 distinct CDR3 sequences. This sample is part of a study of T cells expressing NK-cell markers. Study conclusions and caveats: Of the CD8+ T cells in about 6 donors, 1.0-7.0% belonged to dominant NKG2C+ clonotypes.

Germline-derived CDR1 and CDR2 are DFQATT and SNEGSKA (reference sequence). The CDR3 has 15 residues. This chain connects TRBV20-1 to TRBJ2-1; TCRdb returns TRBD2, unconfirmable since there is no DNA. This TCR came from a man younger than 35 in good health. Sample: blood T cells: a sorted CD56 or NKG2C T cell subset, CD4+ or CD8+ T cells, or bulk PBMC T cells (not recorded which). The CDR3 here is CSASGSSSSYNEQFF.